This T cell receptor beta chain was sequenced for a study of OX40 agonist ivuxolimab in advanced cancers. Findings and limits, study-wide: Some patients without response likewise showed low normalized clonal expansion.

Between the trimmed V and J ends, which lost 6 bases and 5 bases, there was a span of 11 bases. Germline V gives CDR1 SGHVS, CDR2 FQNEAQ. The CDR3 extends over 13 amino acids. To note about this clone: Its antigen is undetermined.

Assay: immunoSEQ multiplex PCR; the TCRdb copy retains only in-frame clones and omits some. This table has about 49,000 clones, 60% to 80% appearing once. This specimen consisted of CD4+ or CD8+ T cells sorted from blood, obtained in a trial of the OX40 agonist ivuxolimab. The sequence was collected from an adult with an advanced solid tumor such as melanoma, head and neck, liver or kidney cancer. The chain links TRBV7-8 to TRBJ2-1; D might be TRBD1 (5 bases). The CDR3 loop reads CASRVGHNNEQFF. In DNA form, the CDR3 reads TGTGCCAGCAGGGTAGGACATAACAATGAGCAGTTCTTC.